What follows is one T cell receptor beta chain and its context. The antigen remains unidentified. Germline loops: CDR1 SNHLY, CDR2 FYNNEI. The CDR3 consists of 15 residues. The germline V and J ends were trimmed by 4 bases and 1 base, with 13 bases remaining between them. PCR primers comprised 60 Vbeta and 13 Jbeta primers. Sequencing was performed with immunoSEQ multiplex PCR; in TCRdb, only in-frame clones are kept and a portion is missing. Among 150,000 to 200,000 clones listed, about four fifths were seen once. The data stem from a study of cytomegalovirus exposure and HLA in healthy donors. Turning to the study itself: When about 400 donors were genotyped, approximately 81% of them were found to fall in the Caucasian-associated ancestry cluster.

Study-wide results and limits: TCR beta chains numbering 150 to 200 were designated cytomegalovirus-associated. For TCR beta chains, V- and J-gene trimming was later linked to a missense DCLRE1C variant.

What was sequenced was PBMCs. This clonotype was sampled from a boy aged 2-9 years in good health and CMV-seronegative. The rearrangement joins TRBV2 to TRBJ2-5; D uncertain. Here the CDR3 DNA reads TGTGCCAGCAGTGGGTTAGCTCAACGCCAAGAGACCCAGTACTTC. This gives the protein CASSGLAQRQETQYF.